Listed here is a single T cell receptor beta chain. Its antigen is as yet unknown. Profiled with immunoSEQ multiplex PCR; TCRdb holds only in-frame clones, not every one. The sample has 100,000 to 150,000 clones, 90% to 95% seen once. This record belongs to a study of T cell responses to AZD1222 COVID-19 vaccine. The study's findings and limits: Vaccine-associated CD4 TCRs ranged over spike, dominating at 160-218 and 743-854. None of the repertoires were sampled until the peak T cell response had passed.

The CDR3 consists of 15 residues. The germline CDR1 and CDR2 sequences are GTSNPN and SVGIG (reference sequence). V lost 3 bases and J 2 bases, leaving 14 bases between the germline ends. The chain links TRBV30 to TRBJ1-5; D unclear. The sequence was obtained from an adult in good health. The material was peripheral blood, obtained on day 0 of AZD1222 vaccination. The DNA of the CDR3 is TGTGCCTGGAGACAGACACGTTCGGGCAATCAGCCCCAGCATTTT. As protein: CAWRQTRSGNQPQHF.